This TCR beta chain was sequenced in a study of blood T cells in healthy people across ages. Through a sample-barcoded 5' primer and a J-beta primer mix, a second PCR was run for roughly 6 to 12 cycles. From the 5' RACE reads, TCRdb called clonotypes with MiXCR, one entry per CDR3 protein. The data contain over 550,000 distinct CDR3 sequences, approximately 30% of them seen just once; the ten biggest clones take up 15% to 19%. PBMCs numbering at least 6.5 million were isolated per sample. Per the germline V gene, CDR1 is GTSNPN and CDR2 is SVGIG (reference sequence). V shed 3 bases and J 7 bases; nucleotides not matched to a gene: 5. The length of the CDR3 is 12 residues. In the case of this clonotype: A much bigger clone sits one base away, suggesting this may be a read error.

This TCR was recovered from an elderly woman in good health. Source material: blood. The chain links TRBV30 to TRBJ1-1; 7 nucleotides match TRBD1. The CDR3 loop reads CAWSDRAGEAFF. The CDR3 region has the DNA TGTGCCTGGAGCGACAGGGCTGGTGAAGCTTTCTTT.